What follows are 7 T cell receptor beta chains derived from one specimen sequenced in a study of blood T cell repertoires in COVID-19. Sequencing used immunoSEQ multiplex PCR; TCRdb keeps in-frame clones, though not all of them. Counted here are 45,000 to 50,000 clones, 80% to 90% occurring once; the ten biggest clones make up around 8.5%. Sequenced input: peripheral blood. The receptors originated from a human donor in a cohort sampled during active COVID-19.

The rearrangement uses TRBV5-1 and TRBJ1-2; 7 bases line up with TRBD1. The CDR3 is 14 residues long. The V and J ends lost 5 bases and 6 bases, in that order; junction bases with no gene match: 10. The germline gives CDR1 SGHRS, CDR2 YFSETQ. CDR3 sequence reads: CASSTARGLDGYTF. In DNA form, the CDR3 reads TGCGCCAGCAGTACGGCGAGGGGGCTGGATGGCTACACCTTC.

V and J are TRBV9 and TRBJ2-3; maybe TRBD2 (5 bases). The CDR3 consists of 14 residues. Trimming removed 7 bases from V and 2 bases from J, with 14 bases in between. Germline V gene sequence: CDR1 SGDLS, CDR2 YYNGEE. In nucleotides, the CDR3 is TGTGCCAGCGGAGGACGGAAAAACACAGATACGCAGTATTTT. It codes for CASGGRKNTDTQYF.

V gene TRBV7-2 combines with J gene TRBJ2-5, with 10 bases that match TRBD2. The V gene end was trimmed by 4 bases and the J gene end by 2 bases; junction bases not matched to a gene: 7. The CDR3 is 16 residues long. Germline-derived CDR1 and CDR2 are SGHTA and FQGNSA. The DNA for the CDR3 is TGTGCCAGCAGCTCCGCCTCTAGCGGGAGACAAGAGACCCAGTACTTC. This codes for CASSSASSGRQETQYF.

V and J are TRBV9 and TRBJ2-1, with D possibly TRBD2 on 6 matching bases. V was shortened by 4 bases and J by 0 bases, with 14 bases between the two germline ends. The CDR3 totals 16 residues. Germline CDR1 and CDR2: SGDLS and YYNGEE. The CDR3 DNA reads as TGTGCCAGCAGCCTCCAGCGCGGGGACTCCTACAATGAGCAGTTCTTC. Protein: CASSLQRGDSYNEQFF.

The rearrangement uses TRBV6-1 and TRBJ1-6, with 7 bases lining up with TRBD1. After removal of 4 bases from V and 6 bases from J, the junction contained 12 bases not matched to a gene. The germline V gene encodes CDR1 MNHNS and CDR2 SASEGT. The CDR3 has 17 residues. DNA of the CDR3: TGTGCCAGCAGTGGCCTATACGGGACAGCCCTTAATTCACCCCTCCACTTT. Its protein is CASSGLYGTALNSPLHF.

This chain connects TRBV6-2 or TRBV6-3 to TRBJ2-3, with 10 bases fitting TRBD2. V dropped 4 bases and J dropped 3; count of bases not matched to a gene: 10. This CDR3 has 17 amino acids. The germline V gene encodes CDR1 MNHEY and CDR2 SVGEGT. CDR3 protein: CASSWESGGARTDTQYF. The DNA of the CDR3 is TGTGCCAGCAGTTGGGAAAGCGGGGGGGCCCGGACAGATACGCAGTATTTT.

This clone was counted a single time. The chain carries TRBV5-1 and TRBJ1-4; maybe TRBD1 (5 bases). The V gene's germline CDR1 is SGHRS and CDR2 YFSETQ. The CDR3 covers 15 residues. Trimming pared 4 bases from V and 8 bases from J, leaving 18 bases between. The CDR3 sequence: CASSPQTREGEKLFF. The CDR3, as DNA: TGCGCCAGCAGCCCCCAGACCCGGGAGGGGGAAAAACTGTTTTTT. Full variable domain (rest looked up from reference TRBV5-1 and TRBJ1-4): KAGVTQTPRYLIKTRGQQVTLSCSPISGHRSVSWYQQTPGQGLQFLFEYFSETQRNKGNFPGRFSGRQFSNSRSEMNVSTLELGDSALYLCASSPQTREGEKLFFGSGTQLSVL.